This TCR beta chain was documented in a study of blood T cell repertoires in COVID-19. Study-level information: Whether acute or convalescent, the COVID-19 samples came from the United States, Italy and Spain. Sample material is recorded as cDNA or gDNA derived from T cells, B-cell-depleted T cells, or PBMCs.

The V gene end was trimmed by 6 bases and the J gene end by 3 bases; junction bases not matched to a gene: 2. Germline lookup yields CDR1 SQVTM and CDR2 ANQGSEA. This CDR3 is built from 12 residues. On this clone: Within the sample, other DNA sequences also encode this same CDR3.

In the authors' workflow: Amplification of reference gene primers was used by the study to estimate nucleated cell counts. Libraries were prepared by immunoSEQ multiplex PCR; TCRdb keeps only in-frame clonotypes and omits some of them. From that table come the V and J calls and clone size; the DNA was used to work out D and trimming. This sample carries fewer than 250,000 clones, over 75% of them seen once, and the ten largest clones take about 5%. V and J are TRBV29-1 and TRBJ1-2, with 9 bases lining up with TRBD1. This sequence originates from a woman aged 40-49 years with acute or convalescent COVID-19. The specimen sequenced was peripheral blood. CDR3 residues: CSVRQGDYGYTF. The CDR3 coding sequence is TGCAGCGTCCGACAGGGGGACTATGGCTACACCTTC.